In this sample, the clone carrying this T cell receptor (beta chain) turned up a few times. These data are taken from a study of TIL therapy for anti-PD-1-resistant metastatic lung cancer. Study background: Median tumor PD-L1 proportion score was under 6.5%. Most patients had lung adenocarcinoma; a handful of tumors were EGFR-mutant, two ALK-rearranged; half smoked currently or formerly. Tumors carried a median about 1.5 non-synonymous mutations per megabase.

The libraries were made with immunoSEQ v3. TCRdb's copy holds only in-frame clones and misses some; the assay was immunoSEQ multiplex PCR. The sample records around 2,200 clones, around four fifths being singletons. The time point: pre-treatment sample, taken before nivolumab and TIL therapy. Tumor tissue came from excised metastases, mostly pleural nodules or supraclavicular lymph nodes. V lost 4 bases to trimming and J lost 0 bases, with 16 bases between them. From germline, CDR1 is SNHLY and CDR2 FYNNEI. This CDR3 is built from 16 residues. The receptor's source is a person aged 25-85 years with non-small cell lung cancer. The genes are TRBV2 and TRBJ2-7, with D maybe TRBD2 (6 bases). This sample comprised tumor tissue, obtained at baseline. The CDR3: CASSVGGPLNSYEQYF. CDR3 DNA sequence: TGTGCCAGCAGTGTCGGGGGTCCCCTCAACTCCTACGAGCAGTACTTC. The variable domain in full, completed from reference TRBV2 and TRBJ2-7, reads EPEVTQTPSHQVTQMGQEVILRCVPISNHLYFYWYRQILGQKVEFLVSFYNNEISEKSEIFDDQFSVERPDGSNFTLKIRSTKLEDSAMYFCASSVGGPLNSYEQYFGPGTRLTVT.